These 24 T cell receptor beta chains share one sample of origin, sequenced in a study of T cell clusters in autoimmune cytopenias (dated by TCRdb to between 2017 and 2020). Per sample, roughly 250 ng of peripheral blood genomic DNA, approximately 37,500 genome equivalents, was used for TRB amplification. TCRdb shows the sequencer as Illumina MiSeq. TRB rearrangements were amplified by multiplex PCR following a touch-down protocol, with the TRB-A and TRB-B primer pools mixed in one tube. Through TCRdb reprocessing, the reads give one entry per CDR3 protein sequence; DNA is omitted. The table for this sample records roughly 11,000 distinct CDR3 sequences. The ten largest clones capture 23% of the sample. These same data were also listed under a study on T cell repertoires in aging, cancer and after chemotherapy.

Sequenced: peripheral blood. The receptor source for this set is a human donor in good health.

This clonotype counts as medium-sized by frequency. This chain links TRBV29-1 with TRBJ2-7; TCRdb calls TRBD1, which cannot be checked without DNA. The CDR3 is made up of 13 amino acids. CDR1 is SQVTM, CDR2 ANQGSEA, per germline. The CDR3 is CSVAWGPSYEQYF.

This clonotype registers medium-sized by frequency. V usage is TRBV11-3 and J usage is TRBJ2-5; checking the TCRdb D call of TRBD1 is not possible without DNA. The CDR3 is 14 amino acids. Germline-derived CDR1 and CDR2 are SGHNT and YENEEA. The CDR3 is CASSSFRGEETQYF.

The chain carries TRBV12-3 or TRBV12-4 and TRBJ1-1; the TCRdb call, TRBD1, lacks DNA for checking. This CDR3 contains 15 residues. CDR3 loop: CASSYADRENTEAFF.

The V and J genes are TRBV5-4 and TRBJ2-5; TCRdb designates TRBD1, a call that cannot be tested without DNA. There are 15 residues in the CDR3. The V gene's germline CDR1 is SGHNT and CDR2 YYREEE (reference sequence). This CDR3 reads CASSGRGTGVETQYF. Full variable domain (outside the CDR3, taken from reference TRBV5-4 and TRBJ2-5): ETGVTQSPTHLIKTRGQQVTLRCSSQSGHNTVSWYQQALGQGPQFIFQYYREEENGRGNFPPRFSGLQFPNYSSELNVNALELDDSALYLCASSGRGTGVETQYFGPGTRLLVL.

V gene TRBV5-4 combines with J gene TRBJ2-5; TCRdb indicates TRBD1, and absent DNA this call remains unverified. Germline CDR1 is SGHNT and CDR2 is YYREEE (reference sequence). This CDR3 is built from 16 residues. This CDR3 reads CASSLVGWPGWETQYF.

Here the CDR3 reads CASSLAGINNEQFF. The chain links TRBV5-1 to TRBJ2-1. Germline V CDR1 and CDR2: SGHRS, YFSETQ. This CDR3 spans 14 amino acids.

The gene calls are TRBV6-5 and TRBJ1-5. The length of the CDR3 is 14 residues. From germline, CDR1 is MNHEY and CDR2 SVGAGI. This chain's CDR3 is CASSYSRVDQPQHF.

This clonotype is deemed medium-sized (0.01 to 0.1%) by its frequency. The genes are TRBV19 and TRBJ2-2; there is no DNA to check the TCRdb D call of TRBD2. Germline V CDR1 and CDR2: LNHDA, SQIVND (reference sequence). The CDR3 is made up of 14 amino acids. The CDR3 sequence: CASSELAGTGELFF.

The J gene is TRBJ1-1, the V gene TRBV6-5. Germline V gene data show CDR1 as MNHEY and CDR2 as SVGAGI. The CDR3 contains 14 residues. CDR3 sequence reads: CASSYSPGGPEAFF.

According to its frequency, this clonotype is medium-sized. This chain joins TRBV6-5 and TRBJ2-2; checking the TCRdb D call of TRBD1 is not possible without DNA. Germline loops: CDR1 MNHEY, CDR2 SVGAGI. The CDR3 is 13 residues long. CDR3 residues: CASSYGGTGELFF.

V gene TRBV30 combines with J gene TRBJ2-7; TCRdb's assignment of TRBD1 cannot be checked, as there is no DNA. Per the germline V gene, CDR1 is GTSNPN and CDR2 is SVGIG (reference sequence). The CDR3 is 11 amino acids. The CDR3 spells CAWTGFYEQYF.

This clonotype is labeled medium-sized based on frequency. The CDR3 protein is CSVEEGGAKANVLTF. The V gene is TRBV29-1, the J gene TRBJ2-6; TCRdb gives TRBD1 as the D gene, but with no DNA this cannot be confirmed. The length of the CDR3 is 15 residues. Germline assignment: CDR1 SQVTM and CDR2 ANQGSEA.

Measured by frequency, this clonotype is medium-sized (0.01 to 0.1%). The V and J genes are TRBV29-1 and TRBJ2-7. CDR1 is SQVTM, CDR2 ANQGSEA, per germline. The CDR3 covers 12 residues. CDR3 region: CSVVGGPYEQYF.

CDR3 amino acids: CASSLTGQSTEKLFF. This chain uses TRBV5-4 with TRBJ1-4; TCRdb's D call of TRBD1 is untestable without DNA. Germline assignment: CDR1 SGHNT and CDR2 YYREEE (reference sequence). CDR3 size: 15 residues.

V gene TRBV11-3 combines with J gene TRBJ2-5; as DNA is missing, the TRBD2 call by TCRdb cannot be tested. There are 15 residues in the CDR3. Germline V gene sequence: CDR1 SGHNT, CDR2 YENEEA. The CDR3 loop is CASSPFSGGPPPQYF.

V gene TRBV15 combines with J gene TRBJ1-2; TCRdb's assignment of TRBD1 cannot be checked, as there is no DNA. Germline values: CDR1 LNHNV, CDR2 YYDKDF (reference sequence). The CDR3 has 15 amino acids. The CDR3 loop is CATSVRDRGWYGYTF.

This clonotype is classed as medium-sized (0.01 to 0.1%) by frequency. This CDR3 is CASSLDFGNYEQYF. The gene calls are TRBV11-3 and TRBJ2-7. The CDR3 runs to 14 residues. Per germline, CDR1 SGHNT and CDR2 YENEEA.

V is TRBV5-4 and J is TRBJ2-3; TCRdb calls TRBD1, which cannot be checked without DNA. The germline CDR1 and CDR2 sequences are SGHNT and YYREEE (reference sequence). This CDR3 is 16 amino acids long. CDR3 loop: CASSPPGAQSTDTQYF.

This chain connects TRBV27 to TRBJ1-6; TCRdb designates TRBD1, a call that cannot be tested without DNA. The CDR3 loop spans 15 amino acids. The V gene's germline CDR1 is MNHEY and CDR2 SMNVEV (reference sequence). The CDR3 loop is CASSPLDRDGSPLHF.

The chain employs TRBV5-4 and TRBJ2-2. The CDR3 loop spans 16 amino acids. The germline V gene encodes CDR1 SGHNT and CDR2 YYREEE (reference sequence). CDR3: CASTKKVRASTGELFF.

The V and J genes are TRBV19 and TRBJ2-3. Germline lookup yields CDR1 LNHDA and CDR2 SQIVND (reference sequence). CDR3 size: 13 residues. This chain's CDR3 is CASSIVVTDTQYF.

This chain links TRBV19 with TRBJ1-1. Germline loops: CDR1 LNHDA, CDR2 SQIVND (reference sequence). This CDR3 region has 14 residues. CDR3 amino acids: CASSRVAGNTEAFF.

By frequency, this clonotype registers medium-sized. This rearrangement joins TRBV6-5 to TRBJ2-5; TCRdb lists TRBD1, though no DNA is available to test this call. The germline CDR1 and CDR2 sequences are MNHEY and SVGAGI. CDR3 length: 13 amino acids. This chain's CDR3 is CASSHRGEETQYF.

The CDR3 spells CASSDPSSTDTQYF. The chain recombines TRBV6-5 with TRBJ2-3. This CDR3 comprises 14 residues. Germline lookup yields CDR1 MNHEY and CDR2 SVGAGI.